What follows is one T cell receptor (beta chain) and its context. Antigen unknown. The CDR3 extends over 14 amino acids. Looked up from germline, CDR1 is DFQATT and CDR2 is SNEGSKA (reference sequence). Between the trimmed V and J ends, which lost 0 bases and 11 bases, there was a span of 19 bases. These data belong to a study of CD8 T cells in ankylosing spondylitis. TCRdb reprocessed the 5' RACE reads via MiXCR and lists one record per CDR3 protein. The data contain 670,000 or so distinct CDR3 sequences, around 20% of them singletons. The study's findings and limits: What seemed typical of ankylosing spondylitis blood was a TCR beta motif built from about 8 highly homologous variants.

Sequencing was done on a sample of blood, either unsorted or a sorted T cell fraction (not recorded which). This receptor was identified in a male donor with ankylosing spondylitis. The genes are TRBV20-1 and TRBJ1-1; D is possibly TRBD1 (6 bases). CDR3 in DNA: TGCAGTGCTAGAGACCGTAGACGGGGGCTGGGGGCTTTCTTT. Protein product: CSARDRRRGLGAFF.